The 25 T cell receptor beta chains presented below share a single source sample, sequenced in a study of cytomegalovirus exposure and HLA in healthy donors. Amplification used 60 Vbeta primers and 13 Jbeta primers. The data were produced by immunoSEQ multiplex PCR, yet TCRdb's version contains in-frame clones alone and is incomplete. The sample lists around 69,000 clones, 70% to 80% seen once, with around 9.7% in the top ten. The sequenced sample consisted of PBMCs. These receptors were obtained from a woman aged 45-65 years in good health and CMV-seropositive.

The chain combines TRBV4-1 with TRBJ2-2; 12 nucleotides align to TRBD2. The CDR3 runs 20 residues. The germline V gene encodes CDR1 MGHRA and CDR2 YSYEKL. V shed 2 bases, J shed 0 bases, and the junction held 10 bases outside the gene matches. The CDR3 sequence: CASSQLYLLAGGSNTGELFF. CDR3 DNA: TGCGCCAGCAGCCAACTCTACTTACTAGCGGGGGGCTCGAACACCGGGGAGCTGTTTTTT.

This clone was observed a handful of times. The chain links TRBV27 to TRBJ2-1; D possibly corresponds to TRBD2 (6 bases). Germline CDR1 reads MNHEY; CDR2 reads SMNVEV (reference sequence). Trimming left V 3 bases short and J 0 bases short, with 9 bases between. This CDR3 is 15 amino acids long. The CDR3, as DNA: TGTGCCAGCAGTTTGGGGAGGTTCTCCTACAATGAGCAGTTCTTC. This sequence encodes CASSLGRFSYNEQFF.

This clone has only a few counts. The chain has TRBV15 and TRBJ2-1; weak D call: TRBD1 (5 bases). The CDR3 totals 13 residues. The germline gives CDR1 LNHNV, CDR2 YYDKDF (reference sequence). V was pared by 0 bases and J by 8 bases, with 8 bases between. The CDR3 DNA sequence: TGTGCCACCAGCAGAGATGTCAGGGATGAGCAGTTCTTC. Its translation: CATSRDVRDEQFF. The variable domain in full, completed from reference TRBV15 and TRBJ2-1, reads DAMVIQNPRYQVTQFGKPVTLSCSQTLNHNVMYWYQQKSSQAPKLLFHYYDKDFNNEADTPDNFQSRRPNTSFCFLDIRSPGLGDTAMYLCATSRDVRDEQFFGPGTRLTVL.

The chain is built from TRBV14 and TRBJ2-5; D call uncertain. There are 11 residues in the CDR3. In germline, CDR1 is SGHDN, CDR2 FVKESK. V lost 5 bases and J 4 bases, leaving 5 bases between the germline ends. This chain's CDR3 is CASSARETQYF. CDR3 nucleotide sequence: TGTGCCAGCAGCGCGAGAGAGACCCAGTACTTC.

The chain carries TRBV25-1 and TRBJ1-2; D is undetermined. The germline V and J ends were trimmed by 6 bases and 6 bases, with 11 bases remaining between them. This CDR3 spans 12 amino acids. Per germline, CDR1 MGHDK and CDR2 SYGVNS. CDR3 residues: CASSDWLDGYTF. CDR3 nucleotides: TGTGCCAGCAGCGATTGGCTGGATGGCTACACCTTC.

The V gene is TRBV5-1, the J gene TRBJ1-2; TRBD1 matches at 11 bases. This CDR3 spans 15 amino acids. Losses at the gene ends were 4 bases for V and 7 bases for J; bases not matched to a gene: 9. Germline lookup yields CDR1 SGHRS and CDR2 YFSETQ. CDR3 loop: CASSQDRGLYRGYTF. The CDR3 DNA is TGCGCCAGCAGCCAGGACAGGGGGCTCTATCGTGGCTACACCTTC. The whole variable domain, filled in from reference TRBV5-1 and TRBJ1-2, reads KAGVTQTPRYLIKTRGQQVTLSCSPISGHRSVSWYQQTPGQGLQFLFEYFSETQRNKGNFPGRFSGRQFSNSRSEMNVSTLELGDSALYLCASSQDRGLYRGYTFGSGTRLTVV.

V gene TRBV19 combines with J gene TRBJ1-1; D gene unclear. The CDR3 runs 12 residues. Trimming took 6 bases from V and 2 from J, leaving 7 bases between them. Germline assignment: CDR1 LNHDA and CDR2 SQIVND (reference sequence). The CDR3 region has the DNA TGTGCCAGTAGGCCGACTAACACTGAAGCTTTCTTT. It translates to CASRPTNTEAFF.

V gene TRBV7-6 combines with J gene TRBJ2-7, with a tentative D call TRBD2 (5 bases). Trimming stripped 0 bases from V and 2 bases from J, with 17 bases between. The CDR3 has 17 amino acids. Germline CDR1 and CDR2: SGHVS and FNYEAQ. CDR3 amino acids: CASSLAPATAGAYEQYF. The CDR3 DNA reads as TGTGCCAGCAGCTTAGCCCCGGCTACCGCGGGCGCCTACGAGCAGTACTTC.

The V and J genes are TRBV5-5 and TRBJ2-3; D may be TRBD2 (5 bases). V lost 2 bases to trimming and J lost 2 bases, with 9 bases between them. Germline V lookup: CDR1 SGHKS, CDR2 YYEKEE (reference sequence). This CDR3 has 14 amino acids. The CDR3 is CASSLPAATDTQYF. The DNA for the CDR3 is TGTGCCAGCAGCTTACCAGCGGCCACAGATACGCAGTATTTT.

The chain carries TRBV9 and TRBJ1-1, with D unclear. V lost 1 base, J lost 0 bases, and 10 bases lay in between. Germline assignment: CDR1 SGDLS and CDR2 YYNGEE. The CDR3 totals 15 residues. CDR3 loop: CASSVSPLVNTEAFF. The DNA of the CDR3 is TGTGCCAGCAGCGTATCTCCCCTCGTGAACACTGAAGCTTTCTTT.

This clone has a handful of counts. The chain employs TRBV4-3 and TRBJ1-5, with D tentatively TRBD1 (5 bases). Trimming took 0 bases from V and 3 from J, leaving 15 bases between them. Germline lookup yields CDR1 LGHNA and CDR2 YSLEER. This CDR3 is built from 17 residues. DNA for the CDR3: TGCGCCAGCAGCCAAGATATTGGGGCAGGTCCCAATCAGCCCCAGCATTTT. It is translated as CASSQDIGAGPNQPQHF.

This clone occurred a few times. The V gene is TRBV18, the J gene TRBJ2-5, with D tentatively TRBD1 (5 bases). The CDR3 is 15 amino acids. V was shortened by 1 base and J by 2 bases, with 11 bases between the two germline ends. CDR1 and CDR2 from the germline V gene are KGHSH and LQKENI. CDR3 sequence (DNA): TGTGCCAGCTCACCACTGCCGACAGCACAAGAGACCCAGTACTTC. As protein: CASSPLPTAQETQYF.

J is TRBJ2-3 and V is TRBV7-2, with 8 bases matching TRBD2. Losses at the gene ends were 5 bases for V and 6 bases for J; bases not matched to a gene: 4. CDR1 is SGHTA, CDR2 FQGNSA, per germline. The length of the CDR3 is 13 residues. The CDR3 region has the DNA TGTGCCAGCAGCCTGATAGCGGGGGATACGCAGTATTTT. This encodes CASSLIAGDTQYF.

The rearrangement uses TRBV27 and TRBJ2-1; D ambiguous. CDR1 is MNHEY, CDR2 SMNVEV, per germline (reference sequence). The CDR3 runs 12 residues. Trimming stripped 2 bases from V and 10 bases from J, with 9 bases between. CDR3 DNA: TGTGCCAGCAGTTTAAGAGGATGGGAGCAGTTCTTC. Its protein is CASSLRGWEQFF.

This clone was observed a few times. The V call is TRBV6-5, the J call TRBJ2-2, with a weak D call TRBD1 (5 bases). This CDR3 has 14 amino acids. CDR1 MNHEY and CDR2 SVGAGI come from the germline V gene. The V and J ends lost 0 bases and 6 bases respectively, with 8 bases between them. CDR3 in DNA: TGTGCCAGCAGTTACTCCCAGGGTTCCGGGGAGCTGTTTTTT. As protein: CASSYSQGSGELFF.

The rearrangement uses TRBV19 and TRBJ1-4, with D unclear. The CDR3 totals 16 residues. Germline V gives CDR1 LNHDA, CDR2 SQIVND (reference sequence). V shed 10 bases and J shed 7 bases, with 25 bases lying between them. Here the CDR3 reads CATSPGRLATGEKLFF. In DNA, the CDR3 is TGTGCCACCTCTCCCGGGAGACTGGCAACCGGTGAAAAACTGTTTTTT.

The chain joins TRBV6-1 to TRBJ1-2; the D gene is possibly TRBD1 (6 bases). The CDR3 length is 13 residues. Germline values: CDR1 MNHNS, CDR2 SASEGT. With 11 bases removed from V and 6 bases from J, the gap between germline ends came to 19 bases. The CDR3 protein is CAGLTGSSDGYTF. In DNA, the CDR3 is TGTGCCGGACTTACAGGGAGTTCGGATGGCTACACCTTC.

The V gene is TRBV7-2, the J gene TRBJ2-1, with D perhaps matching TRBD2 (6 bases). Trimming shortened V by 5 bases and J by 0 bases, and 11 bases separated the two germline ends. The CDR3 has 15 residues. Germline CDR1 reads SGHTA; CDR2 reads FQGNSA. CDR3: CASSTTSNSYNEQFF. The CDR3 DNA is TGTGCCAGCAGCACGACTAGTAACTCCTACAATGAGCAGTTCTTC.

The V gene is TRBV5-1, the J gene TRBJ2-5; TRBD2 aligns across 8 bases. The ends lost 7 bases at V and 3 bases at J; junction bases unmatched: 11. The germline gives CDR1 SGHRS, CDR2 YFSETQ. This CDR3 spans 15 amino acids. CDR3 DNA: TGCGCCAGCGGGACTCGGGGGGGTTCTGAAGAGACCCAGTACTTC. It is translated as CASGTRGGSEETQYF.

The gene calls are TRBV7-9 and TRBJ2-3; no clear D. Trimming cost V 5 bases and J 10 bases, with 16 bases left between them. Germline-derived CDR1 and CDR2 are SEHNR and FQNEAQ (reference sequence). This CDR3 has 13 amino acids. The CDR3 region has the DNA TGTGCCAGCAGCCCCATAAGCTTGTCGGCGCAGTATTTT. Translating it yields CASSPISLSAQYF.

The chain joins TRBV4-1 to TRBJ1-6, with no clear D. V was cut by 1 base and J by 5 bases, with 6 bases left in between. The CDR3 consists of 14 residues. Looked up from germline, CDR1 is MGHRA and CDR2 is YSYEKL. The DNA for the CDR3 is TGCGCCAGCAGCCAAGTCGCAGATAATTCACCCCTCCACTTT. Translated, it gives CASSQVADNSPLHF.

The chain carries TRBV6-5 and TRBJ1-3, with TRBD1 matching 8 bases. The ends lost 5 bases at V and 3 bases at J; junction bases unmatched: 3. The CDR3 is 14 amino acids. Germline CDR1 and CDR2: MNHEY and SVGAGI. CDR3 sequence reads: CASSTDRGGNTIYF. CDR3 in DNA: TGTGCCAGCAGTACCGACAGGGGTGGAAACACCATATATTTT.

V gene TRBV28 combines with J gene TRBJ1-4; D remains ambiguous. The germline V and J ends were trimmed by 5 bases and 8 bases, with 9 bases remaining between them. Germline lookup yields CDR1 MDHEN and CDR2 SYDVKM. The CDR3 has 12 residues. The CDR3 DNA reads as TGTGCCAGCAGTCTAGATTGGGAAAAACTGTTTTTT. It yields the protein CASSLDWEKLFF.

The CDR3 protein is CAISEIAGVSYNEQFF. CDR3 in DNA: TGTGCCATCAGTGAGATTGCGGGGGTGTCCTACAATGAGCAGTTCTTC. The chain recombines TRBV10-3 with TRBJ2-1; 7 nucleotides align to TRBD2. The CDR3 is made up of 16 amino acids. The junction had 5 bases not matched to a gene; V was cut back by 2 bases and J by 1 base. Germline V gene sequence: CDR1 ENHRY, CDR2 SYGVKD.

This clone turned up a few times. This chain links TRBV9 with TRBJ1-1; no clear D. The CDR3 contains 16 residues. The germline V gene encodes CDR1 SGDLS and CDR2 YYNGEE. Trimming pared 2 bases from V and 4 bases from J, leaving 18 bases between. CDR3 DNA sequence: TGTGCCAGCAGCGTCACTATGGGAGGGATCTTCACTGAAGCTTTCTTT. This gives the protein CASSVTMGGIFTEAFF.